This T cell receptor beta chain stems from a study of blood T cell repertoires in COVID-19. As for the study in general: The study drew acute and convalescent COVID-19 samples from the United States, Italy and Spain. The analysed material was cDNA or gDNA that came from T cells, B-cell-depleted T cells, or PBMCs.

With 8 bases clipped from V and 6 bases from J, the junction kept 14 bases outside the gene matches. Germline-derived CDR1 and CDR2 are SNHLY and FYNNEI. The CDR3 is made up of 16 amino acids. As handled by the study authors: Estimates of nucleated cell counts were drawn from the amplification of reference gene primers. Measured with immunoSEQ multiplex PCR; TCRdb has only the in-frame clones, and not every one. The V and J calls and the clone size are those of that table, but D and trimming were determined from the DNA. This repertoire shows 160,000 or so clones, approximately 90% found once; its top ten account for around 1.6%.

The chain combines TRBV2 with TRBJ2-2; the match to TRBD2 covers 8 bases. The sample was peripheral blood. This TCR was recovered from a woman aged 50 to 65 with acute or convalescent COVID-19. The CDR3 is CASSSSRTSWAGELFF. The CDR3 coding sequence is TGTGCCAGCTCCTCCTCAAGGACTAGCTGGGCCGGGGAGCTGTTTTTT.